Listed here are 12 T cell receptor beta chains from one sample, sequenced in a study of neoadjuvant nivolumab and ipilimumab in lung cancer. The data were produced by immunoSEQ multiplex PCR, yet TCRdb's version contains in-frame clones alone and is incomplete. The sample lists about 23,000 clones, roughly 85% occurring once. The input for sequencing was peripheral blood, taken before neoadjuvant nivolumab, alone or with ipilimumab. Source of these receptors: an adult with non-small cell lung cancer.

The chain carries TRBV7-6 and TRBJ2-7; TRBD1 might be the D (6 bases). The germline V gene has CDR1 SGHVS and CDR2 FNYEAQ. With 3 bases removed from V and 5 bases from J, the gap between germline ends came to 11 bases. The CDR3 has 13 amino acids. The CDR3 sequence: CASSFGQRNEQYF. The CDR3 nucleotides are TGTGCCAGCAGCTTCGGACAGCGAAACGAGCAGTACTTC.

This chain connects TRBV7-2 to TRBJ2-3; perhaps TRBD2 as D (6 bases). The V end was cut by 3 bases, the J end by 4 bases, with 11 bases between. Per the germline V gene, CDR1 is SGHTA and CDR2 is FQGNSA. The CDR3 totals 14 residues. The CDR3 nucleotides read TGTGCCAGCAGCTTCGGGAGTACCTCAGATACGCAGTATTTT. This sequence encodes CASSFGSTSDTQYF.

V gene TRBV11-2 combines with J gene TRBJ2-1; 13 bases align to TRBD2. V lost 5 bases to trimming and J lost 7 bases; unmatched junction nucleotides: 11. The CDR3 spans 17 residues. Germline V gives CDR1 SGHAT, CDR2 FQNNGV. The CDR3 sequence is CASSPQVGLAGDNEQFF. The CDR3 nucleotides are TGTGCCAGCAGCCCTCAGGTTGGACTAGCGGGAGATAATGAGCAGTTCTTC.

This chain links TRBV7-2 with TRBJ2-3; D possibly uses TRBD1 or TRBD2 (5 bases each). With 3 bases removed from V and 6 bases from J, the gap between germline ends came to 13 bases. Germline V CDR1 and CDR2: SGHTA, FQGNSA. The CDR3 runs 14 residues. The CDR3 reads CASSFSRDGDTQYF. CDR3 coding DNA: TGTGCCAGCAGCTTTTCCAGGGACGGGGATACGCAGTATTTT. Supplemented by reference TRBV7-2 and TRBJ2-3, the full variable domain reads GAGVSQSPSNKVTEKGKDVELRCDPISGHTALYWYRQSLGQGLEFLIYFQGNSAPDKSGLPSDRFSAERTGGSVSTLTIQRTQQEDSAVYLCASSFSRDGDTQYFGPGTRLTVL.

This CDR3 is CASSIQGRQETQYF. CDR3 DNA sequence: TGCGCCAGCAGCATCCAGGGGAGGCAGGAGACCCAGTACTTC. V usage is TRBV5-1 and J usage is TRBJ2-5; possibly TRBD1 or TRBD2 for D (6 bases each). CDR3 length equals 14 residues. Per germline, CDR1 SGHRS and CDR2 YFSETQ. V lost 4 bases and J lost 5, with 15 bases in between.

The chain has TRBV5-1 and TRBJ2-1; 10 bases are shared with TRBD2. CDR3 size: 15 residues. V was pared by 2 bases and J by 4 bases, with 3 bases of the junction left unmatched. Per germline, CDR1 SGHRS and CDR2 YFSETQ. CDR3 residues: CASSFTSGEYNEQFF. The DNA for the CDR3 is TGCGCCAGCAGCTTCACTAGCGGGGAGTACAATGAGCAGTTCTTC.

In this sample, this clone turned up once. This chain uses TRBV11-3 with TRBJ2-3; possible D gene TRBD2, 5 bases. The CDR3 is 18 residues long. Germline V gene data show CDR1 as SGHNT and CDR2 as YENEEA. The ends were cut back, 0 bases at V and 2 bases at J, with 18 bases in the middle. DNA for the CDR3: TGTGCCAGCAGCTTAGATAGGGCTAGCAGAACCCTCACAGATACGCAGTATTTT. Translating it yields CASSLDRASRTLTDTQYF.

The chain has TRBV5-8 and TRBJ1-1, with 9 bases fitting TRBD1. The J segment lost 1 base and the V segment lost 0 bases, leaving 1 base of the junction unmatched. CDR3 length equals 15 residues. Looked up from germline, CDR1 is SGHTS and CDR2 is YDEGEE. This CDR3 reads CASSLETGGNTEAFF. For the CDR3, the DNA is TGTGCCAGCAGCTTGGAGACAGGGGGGAACACTGAAGCTTTCTTT.

The chain employs TRBV29-1 and TRBJ1-1; tentative D call: TRBD1 (5 bases). Trimming took 5 bases from V and 1 from J, leaving 11 bases between them. The CDR3 loop spans 13 amino acids. The V gene's germline CDR1 is SQVTM and CDR2 ANQGSEA. CDR3 region: CSVLVTGNTEAFF. Written as DNA, the CDR3 is TGCAGCGTTTTGGTAACAGGGAACACTGAAGCTTTCTTT.

The chain uses TRBV4-3 and TRBJ1-2; D is unclear. Germline V lookup: CDR1 LGHNA, CDR2 YSLEER. V was shortened by 0 bases and J by 7 bases, with 9 bases between the two germline ends. This CDR3 has 13 amino acids. The CDR3 sequence: CASSQDRLLGYTF. The CDR3 DNA sequence: TGCGCCAGCAGCCAAGATCGACTTCTTGGCTACACCTTC.

The chain couples TRBV5-1 to TRBJ2-1; D might be TRBD1 (5 bases). The CDR3 contains 13 residues. Germline values: CDR1 SGHRS, CDR2 YFSETQ. The V and J ends lost 4 bases and 6 bases respectively, with 11 bases between them. The chain's CDR3 is CASSNTGLNEQFF. The DNA for the CDR3 is TGCGCCAGCAGCAACACAGGTCTCAATGAGCAGTTCTTC.

This clone has a handful of counts. The chain carries TRBV6-6 and TRBJ2-7; no firm D call. V was clipped by 2 bases and J by 2 bases, with 13 bases between them. This CDR3 has 15 amino acids. Germline CDR1 is MNHNY and CDR2 is SVGAGI (reference sequence). Written as DNA, the CDR3 is TGTGCCAGCAGTTACCCCCGGGCCGTTACCTACGAGCAGTACTTC. It is translated as CASSYPRAVTYEQYF.